This TCR beta chain was retrieved from a study of blood T cell repertoires in COVID-19. The trim removed 0 bases at V and 0 bases at J, leaving 0 bases unmatched. Germline V gene lookup returns CDR1 SGHNT and CDR2 YYREEE (reference sequence). This CDR3 contains 16 residues. Clones were read by immunoSEQ multiplex PCR, and TCRdb kept only the in-frame ones, dropping some. The data contain a few hundred thousand clones, roughly 90% of them singletons. To note about this clone: Distinct nucleotide sequences in the sample also encode this CDR3.

This TCR came from a woman in her sixties or seventies with COVID-19, enrolled during active disease. The rearrangement uses TRBV5-4 and TRBJ2-2; 9 bases align to TRBD1. The sample consisted of peripheral blood. The CDR3 region has the DNA TGTGCCAGCAGCTTGGGACAGGGGGCGAACACCGGGGAGCTGTTTTTT. It yields the protein CASSLGQGANTGELFF.